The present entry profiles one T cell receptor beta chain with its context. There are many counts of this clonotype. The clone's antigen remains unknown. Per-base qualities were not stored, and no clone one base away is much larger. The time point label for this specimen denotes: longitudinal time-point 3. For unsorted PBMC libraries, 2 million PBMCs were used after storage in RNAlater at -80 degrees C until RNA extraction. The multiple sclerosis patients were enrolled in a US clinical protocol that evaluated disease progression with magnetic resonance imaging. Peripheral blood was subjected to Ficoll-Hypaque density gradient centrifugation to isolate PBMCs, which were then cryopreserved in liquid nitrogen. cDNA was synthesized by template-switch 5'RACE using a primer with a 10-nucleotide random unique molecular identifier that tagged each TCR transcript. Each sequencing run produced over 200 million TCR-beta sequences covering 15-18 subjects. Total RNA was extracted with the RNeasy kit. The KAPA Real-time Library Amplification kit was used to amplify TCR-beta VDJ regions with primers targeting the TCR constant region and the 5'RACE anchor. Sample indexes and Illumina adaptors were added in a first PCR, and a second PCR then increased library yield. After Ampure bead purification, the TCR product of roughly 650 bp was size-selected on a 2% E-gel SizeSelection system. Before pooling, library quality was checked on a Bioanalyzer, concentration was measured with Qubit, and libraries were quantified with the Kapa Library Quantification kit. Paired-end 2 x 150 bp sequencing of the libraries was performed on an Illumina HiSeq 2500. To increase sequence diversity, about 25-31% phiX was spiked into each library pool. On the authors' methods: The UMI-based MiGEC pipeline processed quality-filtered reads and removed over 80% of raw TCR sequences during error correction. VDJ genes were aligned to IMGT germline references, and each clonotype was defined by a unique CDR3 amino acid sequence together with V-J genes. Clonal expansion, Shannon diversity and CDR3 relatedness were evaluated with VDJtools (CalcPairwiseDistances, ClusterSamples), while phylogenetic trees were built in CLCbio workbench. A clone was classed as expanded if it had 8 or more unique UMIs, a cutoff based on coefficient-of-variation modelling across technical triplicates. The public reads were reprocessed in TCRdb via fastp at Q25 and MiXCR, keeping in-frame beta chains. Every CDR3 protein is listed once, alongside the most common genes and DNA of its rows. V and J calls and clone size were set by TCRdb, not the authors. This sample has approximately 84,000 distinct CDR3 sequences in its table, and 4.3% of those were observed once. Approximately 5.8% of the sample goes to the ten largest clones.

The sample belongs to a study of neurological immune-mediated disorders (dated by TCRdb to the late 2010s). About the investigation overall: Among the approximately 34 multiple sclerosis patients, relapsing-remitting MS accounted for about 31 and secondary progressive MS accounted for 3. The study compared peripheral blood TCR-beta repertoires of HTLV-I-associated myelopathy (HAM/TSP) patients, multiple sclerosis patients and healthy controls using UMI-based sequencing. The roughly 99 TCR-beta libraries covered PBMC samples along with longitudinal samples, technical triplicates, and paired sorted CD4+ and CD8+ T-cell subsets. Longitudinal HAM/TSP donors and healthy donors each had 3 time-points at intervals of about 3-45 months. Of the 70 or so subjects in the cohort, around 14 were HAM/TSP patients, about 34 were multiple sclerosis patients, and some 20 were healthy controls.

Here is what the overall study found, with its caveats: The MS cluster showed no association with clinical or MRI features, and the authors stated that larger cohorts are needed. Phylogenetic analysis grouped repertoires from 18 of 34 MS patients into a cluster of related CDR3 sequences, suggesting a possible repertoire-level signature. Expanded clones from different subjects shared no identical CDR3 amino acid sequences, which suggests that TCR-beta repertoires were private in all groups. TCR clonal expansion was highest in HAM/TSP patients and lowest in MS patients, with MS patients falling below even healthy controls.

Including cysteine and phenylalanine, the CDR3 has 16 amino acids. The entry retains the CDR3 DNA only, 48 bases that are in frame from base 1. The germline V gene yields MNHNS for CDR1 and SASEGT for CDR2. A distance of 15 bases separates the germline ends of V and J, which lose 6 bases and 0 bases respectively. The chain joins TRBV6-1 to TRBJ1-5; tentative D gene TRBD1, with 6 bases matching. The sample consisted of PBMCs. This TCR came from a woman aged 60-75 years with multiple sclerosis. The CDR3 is CASSRDTDISNQPQHF. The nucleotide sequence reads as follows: TGTGCCAGCAGCCGGGACACTGACATTAGCAATCAGCCCCAGCATTTT.